This entry lists 16 T cell receptor beta chains sequenced from one sample in a study of cytotoxic CD8 clonotypes in ibrutinib-treated CLL. Repertoires were generated with immunoSEQ multiplex PCR, while TCRdb's copy carries only in-frame clones and drops some. The sample lists roughly 250,000 clones; less than 75% were seen once. Sample: PBMCs, taken after 24 months of ibrutinib treatment. These receptors all come from a human donor with chronic lymphocytic leukemia.

The chain couples TRBV11-2 to TRBJ2-5; D gene uncertain. Trimming took off 3 bases at V and 2 bases at J, with 10 bases between the two ends. The CDR3 is 14 amino acids. CDR1 and CDR2 from the germline V gene are SGHAT and FQNNGV. DNA for the CDR3: TGTGCCAGCAGCTTCCAGTCCCATCAAGAGACCCAGTACTTC. The encoded protein is CASSFQSHQETQYF.

This rearrangement joins TRBV10-3 to TRBJ2-4; 10 bases agree with TRBD1. The CDR3 sequence is 16 residues long. Germline V gene sequence: CDR1 ENHRY, CDR2 SYGVKD. V trimming: 4 bases; J trimming: 2 bases; junction bases outside the gene matches: 5. DNA of the CDR3: TGTGCCATCAGTGGTGGACAGGGGGGCCCCAAAAACATTCAGTACTTC. It yields the protein CAISGGQGGPKNIQYF.

CDR3 residues: CASSNGGLGANVLTF. Here the CDR3 DNA reads TGTGCCAGCAGTAACGGGGGGCTGGGGGCCAACGTCCTGACTTTC. The chain joins TRBV6-4 to TRBJ2-6; weak D call: TRBD2 (7 bases). In germline, CDR1 is MRHNA, CDR2 SNTAGT. The V end was cut by 5 bases, the J end by 4 bases, with 12 bases between. The CDR3 runs to 15 residues.

This chain links TRBV5-6 with TRBJ2-1; D not certain. The CDR3 length is 13 residues. CDR1 SGHDT and CDR2 YYEEEE come from the germline V gene. V was clipped by 4 bases and J by 4 bases, with 9 bases between them. Written as DNA, the CDR3 is TGTGCCAGCAGCCCGGACGGATACAATGAGCAGTTCTTC. Its translation is CASSPDGYNEQFF.

The chain employs TRBV29-1 and TRBJ2-2; D is perhaps TRBD2 (6 bases). V lost 5 bases to trimming and J lost 0 bases, with 10 bases between them. There are 14 residues in the CDR3. Germline loops: CDR1 SQVTM, CDR2 ANQGSEA. For the CDR3, the DNA is TGCAGCGTTTTAGCGGTAACGAACACCGGGGAGCTGTTTTTT. This gives the protein CSVLAVTNTGELFF.

The rearrangement joins TRBV6-5 to TRBJ2-3; D remains ambiguous. V lost 0 bases, J lost 3 bases, and 10 bases lay in between. Germline loops: CDR1 MNHEY, CDR2 SVGAGI. This CDR3 spans 15 amino acids. The CDR3 DNA reads as TGTGCCAGCAGTTACTCGCCGAAAGTGACAGATACGCAGTATTTT. It encodes CASSYSPKVTDTQYF.

The rearrangement uses TRBV28 and TRBJ1-5, with no clear D. CDR3 size: 12 residues. V was pared by 9 bases and J by 4 bases, with 10 bases between. In germline, CDR1 is MDHEN, CDR2 SYDVKM. The CDR3 DNA reads as TGTGCCAGTTACAGCCTGAATCAGCCCCAGCATTTT. Amino acid sequence: CASYSLNQPQHF.

About this clone itself: The sample has other DNA sequences that encode this CDR3 too. The genes are TRBV18 and TRBJ2-1; TRBD1 matches 10 bases. CDR3 length: 14 residues. The V gene's germline CDR1 is KGHSH and CDR2 LQKENI. V lost 6 bases and J lost 5; bases outside the gene matches: 4. The CDR3 DNA reads TGTGCCAGCTCCCCCGGGACAGGGGACAATGAGCAGTTCTTC. It translates to CASSPGTGDNEQFF.

The genes are TRBV2 and TRBJ1-2, with D hard to call. The CDR3 has 10 amino acids. The V end was cut by 6 bases, the J end by 8 bases, with 7 bases between. Germline CDR1 reads SNHLY; CDR2 reads FYNNEI. In DNA form, the CDR3 reads TGTGCCAGCAGGGACGGGGGCTACACCTTC. It codes for CASRDGGYTF.

This chain joins TRBV27 and TRBJ2-5; 11 positions match TRBD2. CDR1 is MNHEY and CDR2 is SMNVEV in the germline V gene (reference sequence). Unmatched junction bases numbered 6, after V lost 5 bases and J lost 4 bases. The CDR3 runs to 15 residues. The CDR3 is CASSPRGLAGETQYF. The CDR3 DNA reads TGTGCCAGCAGTCCCCGAGGACTAGCGGGAGAGACCCAGTACTTC.

The chain joins TRBV18 to TRBJ2-1; D possibly corresponds to TRBD2 (6 bases). CDR1 KGHSH and CDR2 LQKENI come from the germline V gene. The CDR3 is made up of 16 amino acids. Trimming stripped 6 bases from V and 0 bases from J, with 15 bases between. The CDR3 nucleotides are TGTGCCAGCTCCCTCATGGACGGGAGCTCCTACAATGAGCAGTTCTTC. The encoded protein is CASSLMDGSSYNEQFF.

This clone was picked up one time. V usage is TRBV7-9 and J usage is TRBJ2-1; D might be TRBD2 (5 bases). The V gene lost 5 bases and the J gene lost 8 bases, with 13 bases spanning the gap. This CDR3 region has 13 residues. Germline assignment: CDR1 SEHNR and CDR2 FQNEAQ (reference sequence). This chain's CDR3 is CASSPILADEQFF. The CDR3 coding sequence is TGTGCCAGCAGCCCCATCCTAGCAGATGAGCAGTTCTTC. The whole variable domain, remainder taken from reference TRBV7-9 and TRBJ2-1, is DTGVSQNPRHKITKRGQNVTFRCDPISEHNRLYWYRQTLGQGPEFLTYFQNEAQLEKSRLLSDRFSAERPKGSFSTLEIQRTEQGDSAMYLCASSPILADEQFFGPGTRLTVL.

J is TRBJ2-1 and V is TRBV5-6, with D uncertain. V was clipped by 2 bases and J by 8 bases, with 5 bases between them. CDR1 and CDR2 (germline): SGHDT, YYEEEE. The length of the CDR3 is 11 residues. The CDR3 loop reads CASSLTHEQFF. Here the CDR3 DNA reads TGTGCCAGCAGCTTAACGCATGAGCAGTTCTTC.

This sequence joins TRBV10-3 and TRBJ2-7, with no clear D. V was pared by 2 bases and J by 4 bases, with 6 bases between. The CDR3 loop spans 12 amino acids. Germline V gene sequence: CDR1 ENHRY, CDR2 SYGVKD. This chain's CDR3 is CAISEVEYEQYF. For the CDR3, the DNA is TGTGCCATCAGTGAGGTGGAGTACGAGCAGTACTTC.

V and J are TRBV29-1 and TRBJ2-7; weak D call: TRBD1 (6 bases). V was shortened by 8 bases and J by 5 bases, with 19 bases between the two germline ends. The germline CDR1 and CDR2 sequences are SQVTM and ANQGSEA. The CDR3 loop spans 13 amino acids. Here the CDR3 DNA reads TGCAGCTTCAAAACACAGGGCCTAAACGAGCAGTACTTC. It is translated as CSFKTQGLNEQYF.

This clone was seen only a few times. The V call is TRBV7-9, the J call TRBJ2-7; D might be TRBD2 (6 bases). The V end lost 5 bases, the J end lost 2 bases, and 19 bases lay between the germline ends. CDR1 is SEHNR, CDR2 FQNEAQ, per germline (reference sequence). This CDR3 comprises 16 residues. In nucleotides, the CDR3 is TGTGCCAGCAGCCGCGTCTTTGCGGAGGGGACCTACGAGCAGTACTTC. This gives the protein CASSRVFAEGTYEQYF.